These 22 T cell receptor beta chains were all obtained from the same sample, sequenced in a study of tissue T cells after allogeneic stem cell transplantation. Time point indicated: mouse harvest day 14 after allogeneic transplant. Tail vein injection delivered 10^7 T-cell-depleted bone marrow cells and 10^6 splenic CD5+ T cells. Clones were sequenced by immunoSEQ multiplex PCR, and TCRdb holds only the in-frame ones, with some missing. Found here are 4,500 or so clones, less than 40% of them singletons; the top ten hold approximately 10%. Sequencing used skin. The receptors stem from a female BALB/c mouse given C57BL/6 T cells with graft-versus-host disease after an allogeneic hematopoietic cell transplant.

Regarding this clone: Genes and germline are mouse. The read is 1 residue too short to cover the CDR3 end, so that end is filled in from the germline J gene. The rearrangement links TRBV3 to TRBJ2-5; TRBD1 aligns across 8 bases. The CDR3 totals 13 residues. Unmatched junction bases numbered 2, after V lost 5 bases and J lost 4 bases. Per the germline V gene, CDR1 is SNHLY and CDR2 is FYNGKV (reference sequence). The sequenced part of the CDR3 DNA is TGTGCCAGCAGCAGACAGGGGAAAGACACCCAGTAC. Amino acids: CASSRQGKDTQY. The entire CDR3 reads CASSRQGKDTQYF. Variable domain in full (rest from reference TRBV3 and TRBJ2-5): GPKVLQIPSHQIIDMGQMVTLNCDPVSNHLYFYWYKQILGQQMEFLVNFYNGKVMEKSKLFKDQFSVERPDGSYFTLKIQPTALEDSAVYFCASSRQGKDTQYFGPGTRLLVL.

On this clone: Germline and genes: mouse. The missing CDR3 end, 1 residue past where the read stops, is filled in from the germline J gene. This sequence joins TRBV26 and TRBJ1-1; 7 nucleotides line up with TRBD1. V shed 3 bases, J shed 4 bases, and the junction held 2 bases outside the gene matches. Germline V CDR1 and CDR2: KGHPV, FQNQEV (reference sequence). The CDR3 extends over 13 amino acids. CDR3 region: CASSLQGSTEVFF. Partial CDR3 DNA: TGTGCCAGCAGTCTACAGGGGAGCACAGAAGTCTTC.

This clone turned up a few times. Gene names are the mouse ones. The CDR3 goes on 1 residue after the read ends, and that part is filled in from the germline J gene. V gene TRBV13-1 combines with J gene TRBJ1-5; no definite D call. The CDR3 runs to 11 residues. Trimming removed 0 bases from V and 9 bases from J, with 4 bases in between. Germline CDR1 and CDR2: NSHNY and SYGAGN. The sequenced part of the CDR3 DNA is TGTGCCAGCAGTGATGCGAGGGCTCCGCTT. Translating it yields CASSDARAPL. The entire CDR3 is CASSDARAPLF.

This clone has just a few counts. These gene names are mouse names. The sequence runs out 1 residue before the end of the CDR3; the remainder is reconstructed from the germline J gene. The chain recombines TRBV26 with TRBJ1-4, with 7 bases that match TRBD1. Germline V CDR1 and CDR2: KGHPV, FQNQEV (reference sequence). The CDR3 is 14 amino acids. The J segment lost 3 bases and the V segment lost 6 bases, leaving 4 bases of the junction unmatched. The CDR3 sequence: CASRGGGPNERLFF. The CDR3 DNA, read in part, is TGTGCCAGCAGGGGAGGGGGCCCCAACGAAAGATTATTT.

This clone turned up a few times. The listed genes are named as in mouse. The sequenced part of the CDR3 DNA is TGTGGTGCTAGGGAACTGGGGGGGAGCTCCTATGAACAGTAC. Residues: CGARELGGSSYEQY. The entire CDR3 protein reads CGARELGGSSYEQYF. The chain recombines TRBV20 with TRBJ2-7; TRBD2 matches 10 bases. The read finishes 1 residue shy of the CDR3 end, and the germline J gene is used to complete it. The CDR3 runs 15 residues. The V gene's germline CDR1 is GFQATS and CDR2 STVNSAI. V shed 0 bases, J shed 0 bases, and the junction held 2 bases outside the gene matches.

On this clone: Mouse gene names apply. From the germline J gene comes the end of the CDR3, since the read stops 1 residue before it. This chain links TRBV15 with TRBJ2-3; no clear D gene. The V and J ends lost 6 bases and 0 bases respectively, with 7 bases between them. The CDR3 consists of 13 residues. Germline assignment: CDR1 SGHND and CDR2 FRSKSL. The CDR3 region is CASRPGSAETLYF. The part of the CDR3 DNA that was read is TGTGCCAGCAGACCGGGGAGTGCAGAAACGCTGTAT.

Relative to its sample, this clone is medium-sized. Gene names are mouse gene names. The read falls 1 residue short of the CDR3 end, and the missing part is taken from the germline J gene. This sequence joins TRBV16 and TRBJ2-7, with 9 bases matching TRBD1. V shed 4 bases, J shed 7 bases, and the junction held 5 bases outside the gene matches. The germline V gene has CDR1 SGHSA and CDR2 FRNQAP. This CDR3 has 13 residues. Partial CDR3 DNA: TGTGCAAGCAGCTGGGGACAGGGAGGAGAACAGTAC. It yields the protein CASSWGQGGEQY. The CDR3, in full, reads CASSWGQGGEQYF.

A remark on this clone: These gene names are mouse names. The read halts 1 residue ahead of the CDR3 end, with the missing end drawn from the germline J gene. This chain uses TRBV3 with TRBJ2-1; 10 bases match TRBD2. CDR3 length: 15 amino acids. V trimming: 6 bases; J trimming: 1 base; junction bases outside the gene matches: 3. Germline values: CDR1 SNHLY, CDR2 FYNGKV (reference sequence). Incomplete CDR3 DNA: TGTGCCAGCAGGGACTGGGGGCCCAACTATGCTGAGCAGTTC. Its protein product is CASRDWGPNYAEQF. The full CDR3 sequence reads CASRDWGPNYAEQFF.

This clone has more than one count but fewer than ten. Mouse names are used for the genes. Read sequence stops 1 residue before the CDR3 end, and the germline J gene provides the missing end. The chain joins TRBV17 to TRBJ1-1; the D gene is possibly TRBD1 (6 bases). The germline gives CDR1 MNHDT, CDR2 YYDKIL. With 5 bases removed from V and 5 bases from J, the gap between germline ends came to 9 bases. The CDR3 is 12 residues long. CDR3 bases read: TGTGCTAGCAGTCAGGGACAAACAGAAGTCTTC. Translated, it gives CASSQGQTEVF. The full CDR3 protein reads CASSQGQTEVFF.

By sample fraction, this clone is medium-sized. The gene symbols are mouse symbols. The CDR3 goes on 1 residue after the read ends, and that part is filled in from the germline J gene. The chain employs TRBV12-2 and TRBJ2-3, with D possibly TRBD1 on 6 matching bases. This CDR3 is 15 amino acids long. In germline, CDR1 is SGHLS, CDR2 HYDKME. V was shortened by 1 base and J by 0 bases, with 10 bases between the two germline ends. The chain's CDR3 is CASSLGTSSAETLYF. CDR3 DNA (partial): TGTGCCAGCTCTCTAGGGACATCTAGTGCAGAAACGCTGTAT.

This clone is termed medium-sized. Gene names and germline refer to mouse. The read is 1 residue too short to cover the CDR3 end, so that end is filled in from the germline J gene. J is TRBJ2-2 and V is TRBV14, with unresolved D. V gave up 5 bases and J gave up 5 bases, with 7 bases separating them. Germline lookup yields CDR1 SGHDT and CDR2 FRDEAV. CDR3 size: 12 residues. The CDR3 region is CASSRQTGQLYF. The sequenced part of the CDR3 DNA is TGTGCCAGCAGCCGCCAGACCGGGCAGCTCTAC.

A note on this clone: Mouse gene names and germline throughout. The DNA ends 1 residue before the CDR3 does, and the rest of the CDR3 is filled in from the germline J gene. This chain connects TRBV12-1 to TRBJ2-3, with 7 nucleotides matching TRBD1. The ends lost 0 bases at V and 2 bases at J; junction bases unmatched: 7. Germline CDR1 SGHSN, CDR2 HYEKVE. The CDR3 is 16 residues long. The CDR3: CASSLIPGTDAETLYF. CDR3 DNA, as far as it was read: TGTGCCAGCTCTCTCATCCCCGGGACAGATGCAGAAACGCTGTAT.

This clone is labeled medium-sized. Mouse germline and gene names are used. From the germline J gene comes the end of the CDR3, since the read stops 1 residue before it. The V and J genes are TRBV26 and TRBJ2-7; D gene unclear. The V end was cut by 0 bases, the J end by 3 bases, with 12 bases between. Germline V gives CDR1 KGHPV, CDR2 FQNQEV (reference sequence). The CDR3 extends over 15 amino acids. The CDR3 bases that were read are TGTGCCAGCAGTCTGTCAAGGACGAGGGTCTATGAACAGTAC. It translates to CASSLSRTRVYEQY. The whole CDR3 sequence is CASSLSRTRVYEQYF.

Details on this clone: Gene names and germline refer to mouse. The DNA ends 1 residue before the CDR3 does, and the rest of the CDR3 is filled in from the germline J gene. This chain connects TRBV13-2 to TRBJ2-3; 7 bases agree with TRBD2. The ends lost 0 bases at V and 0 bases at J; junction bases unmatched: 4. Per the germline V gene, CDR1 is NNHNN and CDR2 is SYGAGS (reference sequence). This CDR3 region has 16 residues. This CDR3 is CASGDGGGGSAETLYF. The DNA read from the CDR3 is TGTGCCAGCGGTGATGGCGGGGGGGGGAGTGCAGAAACGCTGTAT.

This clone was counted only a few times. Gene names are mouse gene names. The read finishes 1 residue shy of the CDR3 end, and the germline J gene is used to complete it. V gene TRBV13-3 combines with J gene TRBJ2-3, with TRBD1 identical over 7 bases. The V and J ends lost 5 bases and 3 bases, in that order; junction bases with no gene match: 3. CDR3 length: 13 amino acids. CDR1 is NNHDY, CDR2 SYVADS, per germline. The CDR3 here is CASRQGWAETLYF. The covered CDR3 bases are TGTGCCAGCAGACAGGGGTGGGCAGAAACGCTGTAT.

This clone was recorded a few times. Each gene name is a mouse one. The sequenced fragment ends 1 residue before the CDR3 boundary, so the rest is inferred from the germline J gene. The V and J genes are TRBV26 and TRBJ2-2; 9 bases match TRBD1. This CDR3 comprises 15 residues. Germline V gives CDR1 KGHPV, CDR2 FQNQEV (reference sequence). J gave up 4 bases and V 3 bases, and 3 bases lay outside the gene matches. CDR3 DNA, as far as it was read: TGTGCCAGCAGTCTACAGGGGGCAGGCACCGGGCAGCTCTAC. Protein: CASSLQGAGTGQLY. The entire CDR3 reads CASSLQGAGTGQLYF.

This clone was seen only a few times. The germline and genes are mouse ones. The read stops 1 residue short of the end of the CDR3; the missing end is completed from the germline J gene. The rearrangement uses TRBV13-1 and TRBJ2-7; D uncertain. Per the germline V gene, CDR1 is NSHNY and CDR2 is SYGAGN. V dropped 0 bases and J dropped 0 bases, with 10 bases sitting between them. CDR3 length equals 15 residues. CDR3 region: CASSDEGGSSYEQYF. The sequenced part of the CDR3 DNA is TGTGCCAGCAGTGATGAGGGAGGGAGCTCCTATGAACAGTAC.

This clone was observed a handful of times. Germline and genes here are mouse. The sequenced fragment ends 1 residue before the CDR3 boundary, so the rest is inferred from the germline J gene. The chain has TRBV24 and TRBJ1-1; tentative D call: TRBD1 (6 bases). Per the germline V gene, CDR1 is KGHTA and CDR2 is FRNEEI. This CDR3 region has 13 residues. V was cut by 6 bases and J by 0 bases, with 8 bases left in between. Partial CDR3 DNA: TGTGCCAGCAGCGGGACAACAAACACAGAAGTCTTC. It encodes CASSGTTNTEVF. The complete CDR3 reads CASSGTTNTEVFF.

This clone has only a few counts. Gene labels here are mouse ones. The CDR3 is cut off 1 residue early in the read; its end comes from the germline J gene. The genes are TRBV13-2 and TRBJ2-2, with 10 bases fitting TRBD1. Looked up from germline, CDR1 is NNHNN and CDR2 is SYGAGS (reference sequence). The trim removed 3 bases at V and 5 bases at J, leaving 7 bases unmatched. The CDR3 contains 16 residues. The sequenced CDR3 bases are TGTGCCAGCGGTGGGGCCGGGACAGGGGTTACCGGGCAGCTCTAC. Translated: CASGGAGTGVTGQLY. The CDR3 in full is CASGGAGTGVTGQLYF.

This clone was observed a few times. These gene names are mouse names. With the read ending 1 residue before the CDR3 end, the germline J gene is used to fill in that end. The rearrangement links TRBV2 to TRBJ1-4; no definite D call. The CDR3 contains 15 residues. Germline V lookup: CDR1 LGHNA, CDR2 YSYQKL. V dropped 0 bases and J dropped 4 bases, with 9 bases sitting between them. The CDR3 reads CASSQERQINERLFF. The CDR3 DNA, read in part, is TGTGCCAGCAGCCAAGAGAGACAAATCAACGAAAGATTATTT.

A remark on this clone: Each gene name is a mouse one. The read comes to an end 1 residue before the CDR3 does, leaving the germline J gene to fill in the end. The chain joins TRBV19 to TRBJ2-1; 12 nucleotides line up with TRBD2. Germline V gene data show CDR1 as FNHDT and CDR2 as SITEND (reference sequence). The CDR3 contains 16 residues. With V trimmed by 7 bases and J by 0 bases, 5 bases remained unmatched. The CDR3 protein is CASSGTGGPNYAEQFF. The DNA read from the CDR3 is TGTGCCAGCTCAGGGACTGGGGGGCCTAACTATGCTGAGCAGTTC.

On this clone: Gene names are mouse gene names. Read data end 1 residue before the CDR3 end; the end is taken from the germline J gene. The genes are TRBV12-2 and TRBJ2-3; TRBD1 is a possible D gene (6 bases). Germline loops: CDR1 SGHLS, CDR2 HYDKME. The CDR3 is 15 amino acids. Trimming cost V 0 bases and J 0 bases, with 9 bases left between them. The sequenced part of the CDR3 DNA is TGTGCCAGCTCTCTCTTGGACAGTAGTGCAGAAACGCTGTAT. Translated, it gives CASSLLDSSAETLY. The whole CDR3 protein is CASSLLDSSAETLYF.